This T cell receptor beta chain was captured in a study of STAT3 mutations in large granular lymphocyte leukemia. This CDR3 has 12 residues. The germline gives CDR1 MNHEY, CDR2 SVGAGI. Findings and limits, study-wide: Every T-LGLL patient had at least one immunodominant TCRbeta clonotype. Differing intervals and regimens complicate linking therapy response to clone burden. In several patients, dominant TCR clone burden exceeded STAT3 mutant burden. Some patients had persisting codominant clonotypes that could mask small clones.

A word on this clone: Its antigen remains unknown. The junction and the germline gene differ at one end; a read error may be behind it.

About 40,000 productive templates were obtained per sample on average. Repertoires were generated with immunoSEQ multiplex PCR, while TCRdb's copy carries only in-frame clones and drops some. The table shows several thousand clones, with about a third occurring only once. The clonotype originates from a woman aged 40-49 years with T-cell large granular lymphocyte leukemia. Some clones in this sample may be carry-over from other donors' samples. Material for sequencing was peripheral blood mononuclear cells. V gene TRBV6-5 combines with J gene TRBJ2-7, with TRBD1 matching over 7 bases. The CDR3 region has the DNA TGTGCCAGCAGTTACAGGGGGCGCTTTTGGACCTTC. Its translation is CASSYRGRFWTF.